This TCR beta chain came from a study of cytomegalovirus exposure and HLA in healthy donors. For the study at large: Unique TCRs numbering around 85 million, obtained from HLA-typed donors, made up an early data release.

Trimming removed 4 bases from V and 6 bases from J; junction bases left unmatched: 2. The CDR3 sequence is 14 residues long. Germline lookup yields CDR1 MNHNY and CDR2 SVGAGI (reference sequence). Primers: 60 Vbeta forward and 13 Jbeta reverse. Per the authors' pipeline: As a later analysis found, there were 80 million to 90 million unique TCR beta chains, of which 8.5 million to 14 million were shared. Method: immunoSEQ multiplex PCR; TCRdb's copy keeps in-frame clones and lacks some. The DNA was the basis for D and trimming; V, J and clone size are from that table. The table lists about 240,000 clones, 82% of them singletons. Study results and caveats: The presence/absence work took it that sequencing depth was about the same across donors.

Points on this clone: Its antigen is not known.

The chain employs TRBV6-6 and TRBJ2-1; 11 bases map to TRBD1. Source material: PBMCs. This receptor was obtained from a middle-aged woman in good health and CMV-seropositive. The CDR3 DNA is TGTGCCAGCAGTTCCGGGACAGGGGGCAATGAGCAGTTCTTC. It encodes CASSSGTGGNEQFF.